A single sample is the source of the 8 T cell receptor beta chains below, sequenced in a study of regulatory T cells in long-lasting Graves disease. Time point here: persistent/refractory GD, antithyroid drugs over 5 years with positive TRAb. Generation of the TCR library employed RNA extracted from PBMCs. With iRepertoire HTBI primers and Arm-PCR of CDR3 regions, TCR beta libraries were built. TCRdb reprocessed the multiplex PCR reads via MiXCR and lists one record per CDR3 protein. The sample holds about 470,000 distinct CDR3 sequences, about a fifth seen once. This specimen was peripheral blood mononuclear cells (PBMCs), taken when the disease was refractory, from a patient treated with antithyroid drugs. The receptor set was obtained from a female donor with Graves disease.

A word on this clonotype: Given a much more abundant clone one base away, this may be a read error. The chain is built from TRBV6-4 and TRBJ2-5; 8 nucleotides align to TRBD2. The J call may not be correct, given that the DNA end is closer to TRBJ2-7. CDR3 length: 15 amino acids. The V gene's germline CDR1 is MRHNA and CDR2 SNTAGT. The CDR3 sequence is CASSYGVAGTYEQYF. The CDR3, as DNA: TGTGCCAGCAGTTACGGAGTAGCGGGAACCTACGAGCAGTACTTC.

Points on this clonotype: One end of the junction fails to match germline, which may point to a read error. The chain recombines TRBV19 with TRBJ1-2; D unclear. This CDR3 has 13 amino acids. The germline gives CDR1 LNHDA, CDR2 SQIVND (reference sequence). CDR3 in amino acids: CASSIRGANGCTF. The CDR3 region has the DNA TGTGCCAGTAGTATACGGGGTGCGAATGGCTGCACCTTC.

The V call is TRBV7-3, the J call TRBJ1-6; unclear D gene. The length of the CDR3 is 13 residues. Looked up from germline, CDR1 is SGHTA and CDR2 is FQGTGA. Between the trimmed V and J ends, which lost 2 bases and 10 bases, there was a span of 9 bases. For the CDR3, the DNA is TGTGCCAGCAGCTTATATCAGTACTCACCCCTCCACTTT. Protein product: CASSLYQYSPLHF. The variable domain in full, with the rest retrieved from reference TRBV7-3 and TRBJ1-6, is GAGVSQTPSNKVTEKGKYVELRCDPISGHTALYWYRQSLGQGPEFLIYFQGTGAADDSGLPNDRFFAVRPEGSVSTLKIQRTERGDSAVYLCASSLYQYSPLHFGNGTRLTVT.

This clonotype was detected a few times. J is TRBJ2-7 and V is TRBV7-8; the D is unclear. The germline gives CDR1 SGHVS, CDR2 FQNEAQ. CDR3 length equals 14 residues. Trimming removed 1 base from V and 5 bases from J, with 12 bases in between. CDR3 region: CASSLVVGNHEQYF. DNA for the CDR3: TGTGCCAGCAGCTTAGTTGTGGGGAACCACGAGCAGTACTTC. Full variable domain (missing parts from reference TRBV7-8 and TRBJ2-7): GAGVSQSPRYKVAKRGQDVALRCDPISGHVSLFWYQQALGQGPEFLTYFQNEAQLDKSGLPSDRFFAERPEGSVSTLKIQRTQQEDSAVYLCASSLVVGNHEQYFGPGTRLTVT.

The CDR3 reads CASGNTLEAFF. CDR3 DNA: TGTGCCAGCGGAAATACACTTGAAGCTTTCTTT. This chain connects TRBV6-1 to TRBJ1-1; D is uncertain. This CDR3 region has 11 residues. Germline CDR1 is MNHNS and CDR2 is SASEGT. V was shortened by 8 bases and J by 7 bases, with 11 bases between the two germline ends.

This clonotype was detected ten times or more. The CDR3 spells CASSEVPTGGSYEQYF. The CDR3 DNA sequence: TGTGCCAGCAGTGAAGTGCCGACAGGGGGAAGCTACGAGCAGTACTTC. This chain connects TRBV6-1 to TRBJ2-7; TRBD1 agrees at 9 bases. This CDR3 is 16 amino acids long. CDR1 and CDR2 (germline): MNHNS, SASEGT. The V segment lost 1 base and the J segment 3 bases; nucleotides outside the gene matches: 7.

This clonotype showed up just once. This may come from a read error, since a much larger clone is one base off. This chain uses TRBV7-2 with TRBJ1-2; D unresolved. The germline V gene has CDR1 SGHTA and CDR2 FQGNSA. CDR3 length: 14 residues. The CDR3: CAGSLAVSNYGYTF. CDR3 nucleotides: TGTGCCGGCAGCTTAGCGGTCAGCAACTATGGCTACACCTTC.

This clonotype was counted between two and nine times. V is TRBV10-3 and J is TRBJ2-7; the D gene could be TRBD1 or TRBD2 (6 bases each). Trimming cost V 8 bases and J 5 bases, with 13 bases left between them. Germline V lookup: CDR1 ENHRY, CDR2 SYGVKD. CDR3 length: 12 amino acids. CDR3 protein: CAIGGGSNEQYF. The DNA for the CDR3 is TGTGCCATCGGAGGGGGGTCAAACGAGCAGTACTTC.